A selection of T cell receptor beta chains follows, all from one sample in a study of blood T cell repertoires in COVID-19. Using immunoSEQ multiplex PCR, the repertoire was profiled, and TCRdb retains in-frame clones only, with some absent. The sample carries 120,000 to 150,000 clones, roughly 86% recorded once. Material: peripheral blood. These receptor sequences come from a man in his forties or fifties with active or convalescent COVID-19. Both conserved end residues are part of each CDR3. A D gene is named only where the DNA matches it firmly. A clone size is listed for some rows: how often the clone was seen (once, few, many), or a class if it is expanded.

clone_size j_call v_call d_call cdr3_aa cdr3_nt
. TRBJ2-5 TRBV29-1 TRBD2 CSVDPAGRETQYF TGCAGCGTTGACCCAGCGGGGAGAGAGACCCAGTACTTC
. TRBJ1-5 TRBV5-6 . CASNARGQPQHF TGTGCCAGCAACGCTAGGGGTCAGCCCCAGCATTTT
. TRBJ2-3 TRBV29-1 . CSPGGPDTQYF TGCAGCCCCGGGGGGCCAGATACGCAGTATTTT
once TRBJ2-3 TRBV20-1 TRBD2 CSAGDLLESGGRRDTQYF TGCAGTGCTGGTGACCTCCTCGAGAGCGGGGGGAGAAGAGATACGCAGTATTTT
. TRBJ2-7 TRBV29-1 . CSVELALIFSYEQYF TGCAGCGTTGAACTAGCTCTAATCTTCTCCTACGAGCAGTACTTC
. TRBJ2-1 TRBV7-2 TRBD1 CASSAIGGAEQFF TGTGCCAGCAGCGCCATAGGGGGCGCTGAGCAGTTCTTC
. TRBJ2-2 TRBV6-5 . CASRVTSSGELFF TGTGCCAGCAGGGTAACTTCGTCCGGGGAGCTGTTTTTT
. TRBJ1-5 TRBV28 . CASSLIGGQPQHF TGTGCCAGCAGTTTAATCGGTGGTCAGCCCCAGCATTTT
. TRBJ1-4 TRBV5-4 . CASSFERATNEKLFF TGTGCCAGCAGTTTTGAGCGAGCAACTAATGAAAAACTGTTTTTT
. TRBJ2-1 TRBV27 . CASSLRGGRQSWTEQFF TGTGCCAGCAGCCTGCGGGGCGGTAGGCAAAGTTGGACTGAGCAGTTCTTC
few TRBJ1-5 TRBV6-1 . CASSEFGSALHQPQHF TGTGCCAGCAGTGAATTCGGGTCAGCCCTCCATCAGCCCCAGCATTTT
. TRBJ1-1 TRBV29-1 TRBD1 CSVNPGQGNANTEAFF TGCAGCGTGAATCCGGGACAGGGGAATGCGAACACTGAAGCTTTCTTT
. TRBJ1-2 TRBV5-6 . CASSLESAGDYGYTF TGTGCCAGCAGCTTGGAGTCGGCAGGGGACTATGGCTACACCTTC
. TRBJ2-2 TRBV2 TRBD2 CASISTSGYTGELFF TGTGCCAGCATTTCTACTAGCGGATACACCGGGGAGCTGTTTTTT
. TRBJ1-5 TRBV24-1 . CATTGTLGRKSNQPQHF TGTGCCACCACCGGGACTCTGGGAAGGAAAAGCAATCAGCCCCAGCATTTT
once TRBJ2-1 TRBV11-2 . CASSLDPSSNEQFF TGTGCCAGCAGCTTAGATCCCTCCAGCAATGAGCAGTTCTTC
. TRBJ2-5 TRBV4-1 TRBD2 CASSQDELSGTQETQYF TGCGCCAGCAGCCAAGATGAACTAAGCGGGACCCAAGAGACCCAGTACTTC
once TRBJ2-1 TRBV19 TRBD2 CASSSRTSGREEQFF TGTGCCAGTAGTTCCCGGACTAGCGGGAGAGAGGAGCAGTTCTTC
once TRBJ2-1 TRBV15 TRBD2 CATSREGLRTHHNEQFF TGTGCCACCAGCAGAGAGGGACTACGGACTCACCACAATGAGCAGTTCTTC
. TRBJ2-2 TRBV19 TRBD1 CASSIGTAGNTGELFF TGTGCCAGTAGTATCGGGACAGCCGGGAACACCGGGGAGCTGTTTTTT
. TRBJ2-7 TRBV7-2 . CASSFQTTLSYEQYF TGTGCCAGCAGCTTCCAGACTACTCTCTCCTACGAGCAGTACTTC
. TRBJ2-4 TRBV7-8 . CASSLRETGAGNIQYF TGTGCCAGCAGCTTACGAGAGACAGGAGCAGGGAACATTCAGTACTTC
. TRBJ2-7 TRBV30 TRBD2 CAWSPQLAGGTYEQYF TGTGCCTGGAGTCCTCAATTAGCGGGAGGGACCTACGAGCAGTACTTC
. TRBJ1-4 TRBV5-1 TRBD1 CASSLTGTGTYNEKLFF TGCGCCAGCAGCTTAACCGGGACAGGGACCTATAATGAAAAACTGTTTTTT
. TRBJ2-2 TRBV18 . CASSLETGELFF TGTGCCAGCTCCCTGGAGACCGGGGAGCTGTTTTTT
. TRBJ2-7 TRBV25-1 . CASRGRIYEQYF TGTGCCAGCAGGGGCAGGATTTACGAGCAGTACTTC
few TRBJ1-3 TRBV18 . CASSPNSGNTIYF TGTGCCAGCTCACCCAACTCTGGAAACACCATATATTTT
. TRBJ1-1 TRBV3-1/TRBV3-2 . CASSQDGRRVVYTEAFF TGTGCCAGCAGCCAAGATGGGCGCAGGGTAGTTTACACTGAAGCTTTCTTT
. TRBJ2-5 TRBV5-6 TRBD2 CASSPGAGGPGETQYF TGTGCCAGCAGCCCCGGGGCGGGAGGGCCGGGAGAGACCCAGTACTTC
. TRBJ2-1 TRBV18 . CASSPLGVYNEQFF TGTGCCAGCTCACCCCTAGGGGTTTACAATGAGCAGTTCTTC
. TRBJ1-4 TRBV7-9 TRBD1 CASSPWGQGGEKLFF TGTGCCAGCAGCCCCTGGGGACAGGGGGGTGAAAAACTGTTTTTT
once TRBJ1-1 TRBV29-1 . CSVLRRAQGWNTEAFF TGCAGCGTTCTTAGGAGGGCCCAAGGTTGGAACACTGAAGCTTTCTTT
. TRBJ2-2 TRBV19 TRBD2 CASSTRAGGSGTGELFF TGTGCCAGTAGTACTCGAGCGGGAGGGTCAGGGACCGGGGAGCTGTTTTTT
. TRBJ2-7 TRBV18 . CASSPPTGAYEQYF TGTGCCAGCTCACCACCGACGGGGGCCTACGAGCAGTACTTC
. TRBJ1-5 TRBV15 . CATSGHRRGIYNQPQHF TGTGCCACCAGCGGACATCGAAGGGGTATATACAATCAGCCCCAGCATTTT
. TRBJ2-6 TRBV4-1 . CASSQVRGMVAGANVLTF TGCGCCAGCAGCCAAGTCCGGGGGATGGTGGCTGGGGCCAACGTCCTGACTTTC
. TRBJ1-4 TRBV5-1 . CASSFGKGAEKLFF TGCGCCAGCAGCTTCGGAAAAGGGGCTGAAAAACTGTTTTTT
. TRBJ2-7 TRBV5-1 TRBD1 CASRPDPGQSYEQYF TGCGCCAGCAGGCCTGACCCGGGACAGTCCTACGAGCAGTACTTC
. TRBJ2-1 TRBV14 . CASSQGGQSYNEQFF TGTGCCAGCAGCCAGGGAGGCCAATCCTACAATGAGCAGTTCTTC
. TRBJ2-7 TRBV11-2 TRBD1 CASISAGTGSYEQYF TGTGCCAGCATCTCTGCCGGGACAGGCTCCTACGAGCAGTACTTC
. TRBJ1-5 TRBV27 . CASSLVQGNQPQHF TGTGCCAGCAGTCTTGTCCAGGGCAATCAGCCCCAGCATTTT
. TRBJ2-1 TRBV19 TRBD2 CASSIRASGSHEQFF TGTGCCAGTAGTATTAGGGCTAGCGGGAGTCATGAGCAGTTCTTC
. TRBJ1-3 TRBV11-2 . CASSSRRAGAGNTIYF TGTGCCAGCAGCTCCCGAAGGGCAGGGGCAGGAAACACCATATATTTT
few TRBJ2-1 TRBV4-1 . CASSQGAVYTYNEQFF TGCGCCAGCAGCCAAGGAGCGGTGTACACATACAATGAGCAGTTCTTC
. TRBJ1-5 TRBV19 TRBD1 CASSLQGAQQPQHF TGTGCCAGTAGCCTACAGGGGGCACAACAGCCCCAGCATTTT